Included here is one TCR beta chain sequence, with context. The CDR3 regions of TCR beta were amplified from RNA transcripts. In the first-round RT-PCR of the TCR CDR3, the HTBI primer set was used. Using its own MiXCR run on the multiplex PCR reads, TCRdb lists one record per CDR3 protein. The table lists roughly 720,000 distinct CDR3 sequences, 15% to 20% of them singletons. These data are taken from a study of T cells in Graves' hyperthyroidism and ophthalmopathy. V lost 1 base and J 0 bases, leaving 10 bases between the germline ends. This CDR3 is built from 15 residues. Germline loops: CDR1 DFQATT, CDR2 SNEGSKA (reference sequence). Each diagnosis was grounded in clinical symptoms, serum thyroxine and TRAb, thyroid ultrasound, and orbital computed tomography.

The chain uses TRBV20-1 and TRBJ2-1, with no clear D. Input material: blood. The source of this sequence is a man in his forties or fifties with Graves' hyperthyroidism. The CDR3 DNA follows: TGCAGTGCTAGAGTTCTCCGAAACTCCTACAATGAGCAGTTCTTC. It specifies CSARVLRNSYNEQFF.